What follows are 24 T cell receptor beta chains derived from one specimen sequenced in a study of spatial heterogeneity in lung cancer. Overall study findings and caveats: Tracking of tumor mutation counts was seen in expanded intratumoral alpha and beta TCR counts.

Time point meaning: sample taken at primary tumor resection. TCRdb re-derived calls from the 5' RACE reads in MiXCR, one entry per CDR3 protein. The sample includes several thousand distinct CDR3 sequences, around 17% of them seen just once. For these TCRs, the target antigens are not known. This material consisted of lung tumor tissue, taken at surgery. The receptor source for this set is a male donor with early-stage non-small cell lung cancer.

Only a few counts were recorded for this clonotype. This may be a read error, as it is one base from a much larger clone. This rearrangement joins TRBV5-1 to TRBJ2-7; D gene unclear. CDR1 SGHRS and CDR2 YFSETQ come from the germline V gene. The CDR3 has 15 amino acids. The CDR3 sequence: CASSLGARSSYQQYF. The CDR3 DNA sequence: TGCGCCAGCAGCTTGGGGGCTAGGAGCTCCTACCAGCAGTACTTC.

This clonotype is judged medium-sized. The chain combines TRBV6-1 with TRBJ2-7; TRBD1 agrees at 8 bases. CDR3 length equals 12 residues. Losses at the gene ends were 9 bases for V and 5 bases for J; bases not matched to a gene: 6. Germline loops: CDR1 MNHNS, CDR2 SASEGT. This CDR3 is CASNRGVNEQYF. The CDR3 region has the DNA TGTGCCAGTAACAGGGGGGTCAACGAGCAGTACTTC.

This clonotype was seen only a few times. This sequence joins TRBV7-2 and TRBJ2-2, with a weak D call TRBD1 (6 bases). CDR3 size: 15 residues. Germline lookup yields CDR1 SGHTA and CDR2 FQGNSA. V gave up 0 bases and J gave up 4 bases, with 9 bases separating them. Written as DNA, the CDR3 is TGTGCCAGCAGCTTAGCGACGGACAGCACCGGGGAGCTGTTTTTT. This encodes CASSLATDSTGELFF. Based on the CDR3 plus reference TRBV7-2 and TRBJ2-2, the full variable domain is GAGVSQSPSNKVTEKGKDVELRCDPISGHTALYWYRQSLGQGLEFLIYFQGNSAPDKSGLPSDRFSAERTGGSVSTLTIQRTQQEDSAVYLCASSLATDSTGELFFGEGSRLTVL.

Judged by abundance, this clonotype is medium-sized (0.01 to 0.1%). The rearrangement links TRBV11-3 to TRBJ2-7; TRBD1 aligns across 7 bases. CDR3 length equals 14 residues. Germline-derived CDR1 and CDR2 are SGHNT and YENEEA. V shed 1 base, J shed 5 bases, and the junction held 5 bases outside the gene matches. The CDR3 coding sequence is TGTGCCAGCAGCTTAGGTGGGACAGCCAACGAGCAGTACTTC. Translated, it gives CASSLGGTANEQYF.

By share of the sample, this clonotype is medium-sized (0.01 to 0.1%). The rearrangement joins TRBV5-1 to TRBJ2-2; D gene ambiguous. The germline V gene has CDR1 SGHRS and CDR2 YFSETQ. This CDR3 comprises 14 residues. Trimming took off 0 bases at V and 3 bases at J, with 6 bases between the two ends. The CDR3 DNA is TGCGCCAGCAGCTTGGGGCCTGACACCGGGGAGCTGTTTTTT. Translating it yields CASSLGPDTGELFF.

This clonotype was observed a handful of times. The V call is TRBV9, the J call TRBJ2-2, with a weak D call TRBD1 (6 bases). CDR3 length: 15 amino acids. V was trimmed by 3 bases and J by 13 bases, leaving 22 bases between them. Germline loops: CDR1 SGDLS, CDR2 YYNGEE. The CDR3 nucleotides read TGTGCCAGCAGCGCGTCCGGGGACAACACCAGGGGGCTGTTTTTT. Protein: CASSASGDNTRGLFF.

This clonotype ranks as medium-sized (0.01 to 0.1%). The rearrangement joins TRBV24-1 to TRBJ2-2, with 8 bases lining up with TRBD2. V lost 9 bases, J lost 2 bases, and 7 bases stayed unmatched. Germline V gene data show CDR1 as KGHDR and CDR2 as SFDVKD. CDR3 length equals 15 residues. The CDR3 DNA reads TGTGCCACCGGGGATAGCGGGACCAACACCGGGGAGCTGTTTTTT. Its translation is CATGDSGTNTGELFF.

The rearrangement uses TRBV27 and TRBJ2-7; a weak D match, TRBD2 (7 bases). From germline, CDR1 is MNHEY and CDR2 SMNVEV (reference sequence). The CDR3 is 15 amino acids. V was trimmed by 7 bases and J by 2 bases, leaving 18 bases between them. The CDR3 nucleotides read TGTGCCAGCACCCTACAGGGTCGGGGGGCCTACGAGCAGTACTTC. This encodes CASTLQGRGAYEQYF.

This clonotype is deemed medium-sized (0.01 to 0.1%). The chain combines TRBV7-9 with TRBJ2-5; D might be TRBD1 (7 bases). Germline assignment: CDR1 SEHNR and CDR2 FQNEAQ (reference sequence). V dropped 5 bases and J dropped 4 bases, with 20 bases sitting between them. The CDR3 has 16 amino acids. CDR3: CASSRGNVDRAETQYF. CDR3 nucleotide sequence: TGTGCCAGCAGCCGCGGGAACGTTGACAGGGCAGAGACCCAGTACTTC.

Points on this clonotype: With a much larger clone just one base away, this may be a read error. The genes are TRBV4-3 and TRBJ1-1, with D perhaps matching TRBD1 (6 bases). From germline, CDR1 is LGHNA and CDR2 YSLEER. The CDR3 runs to 15 residues. The CDR3 nucleotides read TGCGCCGGCAGCCAAGAAGGGGGGGCGCGGACTGAAGCTTTCTTT. Protein sequence: CAGSQEGGARTEAFF.

The chain combines TRBV20-1 with TRBJ2-7; no definite D call. Germline CDR1 reads DFQATT; CDR2 reads SNEGSKA (reference sequence). The CDR3 is made up of 11 amino acids. Between the trimmed V and J ends, which lost 5 bases and 3 bases, there was a span of 8 bases. In nucleotides, the CDR3 is TGCAGTGCTTACAGTCTCTACGAGCAGTACTTC. Residues: CSAYSLYEQYF.

This clonotype is classed as medium-sized. The V call is TRBV11-3, the J call TRBJ1-1; the D gene is possibly TRBD1 (6 bases). The V and J ends lost 5 bases and 2 bases respectively, with 15 bases between them. Germline CDR1 reads SGHNT; CDR2 reads YENEEA. This CDR3 comprises 15 residues. CDR3 residues: CASSPGQGTNTEAFF. The DNA for the CDR3 is TGTGCCAGCAGCCCCGGGCAGGGGACTAACACTGAAGCTTTCTTT.

By its share, this clonotype is medium-sized. The V call is TRBV13, the J call TRBJ2-7; D is undetermined. Trimming took 1 base from V and 5 from J, leaving 12 bases between them. The CDR3 has 14 amino acids. Germline-derived CDR1 and CDR2 are PRHDT and FYEKMQ (reference sequence). CDR3 sequence reads: CASSLVVRPNEQYF. The CDR3 DNA is TGTGCCAGCAGCTTAGTGGTCCGACCAAACGAGCAGTACTTC.

This clonotype is medium-sized. This chain connects TRBV6-6 to TRBJ2-5; tentatively, D is TRBD2 (6 bases). The CDR3 is 13 amino acids. Germline assignment: CDR1 MNHNY and CDR2 SVGAGI (reference sequence). The germline V and J ends were trimmed by 6 bases and 3 bases, with 11 bases remaining between them. In DNA, the CDR3 is TGTGCCAGCAGGCCCGGGACTGAAGAGACCCAGTACTTC. Translation: CASRPGTEETQYF.

By proportion, this clonotype is medium-sized (0.01 to 0.1%). The chain employs TRBV7-9 and TRBJ2-3; a possible D gene is TRBD2 (6 bases). The V end lost 1 base, the J end lost 2 bases, and 10 bases lay between the germline ends. Germline values: CDR1 SEHNR, CDR2 FQNEAQ (reference sequence). This CDR3 is built from 15 residues. The CDR3 bases are TGTGCCAGCAGCTTAGTTGGGGAGGCCACAGATACGCAGTATTTT. Protein sequence: CASSLVGEATDTQYF.

This clonotype was detected many times. The rearrangement uses TRBV6-2 or TRBV6-3 and TRBJ2-1, with D perhaps TRBD1 (7 bases). The V and J ends lost 7 bases and 2 bases respectively, with 15 bases between them. Germline-derived CDR1 and CDR2 are MNHEY and SVGEGT. This CDR3 spans 15 amino acids. CDR3 amino acids: CASTPGGYPYNEQFF. DNA for the CDR3: TGTGCCAGCACCCCAGGGGGGTACCCCTACAATGAGCAGTTCTTC.

This clonotype is medium-sized in the sample. This chain joins TRBV7-9 and TRBJ2-5; tentatively, D is TRBD2 (6 bases). V was shortened by 5 bases and J by 3 bases, with 40 bases between the two germline ends. CDR3 length: 23 residues. Germline assignment: CDR1 SEHNR and CDR2 FQNEAQ (reference sequence). This CDR3 is CASSPGTRAPQQWEAELEETQYF. The CDR3 region has the DNA TGTGCCAGCAGCCCTGGTACCAGGGCCCCACAACAATGGGAGGCAGAACTAGAAGAGACCCAGTACTTC.

Within the sample, this clonotype is medium-sized. J is TRBJ2-5 and V is TRBV5-1; TRBD1 matches 7 bases. The trim removed 0 bases at V and 4 bases at J, leaving 6 bases unmatched. Germline V CDR1 and CDR2: SGHRS, YFSETQ. The CDR3 loop spans 15 amino acids. The CDR3 loop is CASSLEARGRETQYF. The CDR3 coding sequence is TGCGCCAGCAGCTTGGAAGCCAGGGGGAGAGAGACCCAGTACTTC.

This clonotype is medium-sized by share. The chain is built from TRBV11-2 and TRBJ1-5, with 8 bases fitting TRBD1. CDR3 length: 14 residues. Germline-derived CDR1 and CDR2 are SGHAT and FQNNGV. V gave up 4 bases and J gave up 4 bases; unmatched junction bases: 3. CDR3 nucleotides: TGTGCCAGCAGCTCAACAGGGGGAAATCAGCCCCAGCATTTT. This codes for CASSSTGGNQPQHF.

This clonotype was detected once. The chain combines TRBV7-2 with TRBJ2-1; TRBD2 aligns across 11 bases. The CDR3 runs to 15 residues. Germline V CDR1 and CDR2: SGHTA, FQGNSA. After removal of 6 bases from V and 3 bases from J, the junction contained 4 bases not matched to a gene. CDR3 in amino acids: CASRPGTSGYNEQFF. In DNA, the CDR3 is TGTGCCAGCAGACCCGGGACTAGCGGCTACAATGAGCAGTTCTTC.

CDR3 loop: CASSLDPGPNTGELFF. CDR3 in DNA: TGTGCCAGCAGCTTAGATCCGGGGCCGAACACCGGGGAGCTGTTTTTT. The V and J genes are TRBV7-6 and TRBJ2-2, with D perhaps TRBD1 or TRBD2 (5 bases each). The V end was cut by 1 base, the J end by 0 bases, with 9 bases between. Germline loops: CDR1 SGHVS, CDR2 FNYEAQ. The CDR3 is made up of 16 amino acids. Full variable domain (remainder filled in from reference TRBV7-6 and TRBJ2-2): GAGVSQSPRYKVTKRGQDVALRCDPISGHVSLYWYRQALGQGPEFLTYFNYEAQQDKSGLPNDRFSAERPEGSISTLTIQRTEQRDSAMYRCASSLDPGPNTGELFFGEGSRLTVL.

This clonotype is medium-sized. The rearrangement links TRBV27 to TRBJ1-5; a weak D match, TRBD1 (5 bases). V lost 4 bases and J lost 6, with 10 bases in between. CDR1 and CDR2 from the germline V gene are MNHEY and SMNVEV (reference sequence). This CDR3 comprises 13 residues. CDR3 DNA: TGTGCCAGCAGTTCCGCGGGGGGTCAGCCCCAGCATTTT. Translating gives CASSSAGGQPQHF.

By proportion, this clonotype is medium-sized. The rearrangement joins TRBV4-3 to TRBJ1-2; 11 nucleotides match TRBD1. The V gene's germline CDR1 is LGHNA and CDR2 YSLEER. The CDR3 consists of 16 residues. V lost 4 bases, J lost 0 bases, and 4 bases stayed unmatched. The CDR3 protein is CASSPMGQGANYGYTF. As DNA, the CDR3 is TGCGCCAGCAGCCCCATGGGACAGGGGGCTAACTATGGCTACACCTTC.

This clonotype qualifies as medium-sized. The rearrangement uses TRBV11-1 and TRBJ2-1, with 10 bases aligning to TRBD2. Trimming took 6 bases from V and 4 from J; bases not matched to a gene: 6. This CDR3 contains 15 residues. In germline, CDR1 is SGHAT, CDR2 FQDESV (reference sequence). DNA for the CDR3: TGTGCCAGCAGGCTAGCGGGGGACCTTTACAATGAGCAGTTCTTC. Translation gives CASRLAGDLYNEQFF.